This TCR beta chain was found in a study of cytomegalovirus exposure and HLA in healthy donors (dated by TCRdb to about 2017). In the study overall: According to an earlier analysis of several hundred of the donors, about 179 million T cells yielded 117 million unique TCR beta sequences and around 300 Gb of sequence data. Approximately 310 gigabases of sequencing data and roughly 80 million unique TCR sequences made up an early release that covered under 750 HLA-typed donors. Of the 300 to 450 genotyped donors, about 80% fell in the genetic ancestry cluster associated with self-reported Caucasian donors. The study aimed to test whether cataloging public T cell receptors could reveal signatures of past pathogen exposure. The study used immunosequencing to profile the T cell repertoires of some 600 subjects and linked those repertoires to cytomegalovirus serostatus. In addition to the first cohort of 650 to 800 subjects, a separate validation cohort of over 90 different subjects was used. To predict cytomegalovirus infection status, the study brought together high-throughput TCR immunosequencing, statistical association of individual TCRs with disease status, and machine learning. To study patterns of TCR occurrence, a later analysis re-analyzed previously published TCR beta repertoires from just over 650 donors and added high-resolution HLA genotyping. The later analysis used no new phenotypic data to find candidate immune exposures, relying instead on TCR beta sequences and their occurrence across donors. An earlier analysis of fewer than 700 of the donors applied high-throughput TCR beta sequencing to assess whether each TCR beta V gene segment acted as functional or pseudogenic. Donor age, sex, ethnicity and CMV serostatus were collected together with the repertoire data. A later genetic analysis used genome-wide SNP genotypes for about 60% of the roughly 670 donors, treating that subset as a discovery cohort. Every discovery cohort repertoire had been produced on one sequencing platform. Class I and class II HLA loci were covered by the typing at four-digit resolution. Typing coverage differed by locus: A, B, C, DRB1 and DQB1 were typed in roughly 629-630 donors, DQA1 in roughly 500, DPA1 in roughly 590, and DPB1 in 400 to 480. A handful of DR-DQ haplotypes were handled as single units for association and clustering because linkage in the cohort was strong. Across approximately 420 genotyped donors of the cohort, an average of about 240,000 unique TCR beta nucleotide sequences per donor were sequenced, and 15% to 20% of those sequences were non-productive.

Here is what the overall study found, with its caveats: Most TCR sequences were seen in very few donors, while some public TCRs were found in many individuals. The classifier was reported to diagnose cytomegalovirus status with high specificity and sensitivity in both the original cohort and the validation cohort. According to a later analysis, parvovirus B19, influenza, CMV and Epstein-Barr virus appeared linked to several top co-occurrence clusters. Sequencing depth was assumed to be roughly uniform across donors in the presence/absence analyses, though that assumption may not hold. In an earlier analysis of approximately 600 of the donors, most TCR beta V segments were observed in productive rearrangements about 87% or about 30% of the time, broadly matching IMGT annotations. Some IMGT-functional V segments, including TRBV6-2 and TRBV6-3, could not be told apart with the 87-base-pair reads, so those segments were excluded. In this cohort, only TCR beta chains were sequenced, and detectable features were limited by the absence of alpha or paired-chain data. When HLA alleles, especially DR and DQ, strongly co-occurred, TCR associations were difficult to assign to individual alleles. Because counts were too low, roughly 16 rarely observed V segments, including chromosome 9 orphons, were left out of the earlier analysis of some 640 of the donors. Immune exposure information for the cohort was limited to CMV serostatus. In the study, 150 to 200 TCR beta chains were listed as associated with cytomegalovirus. In a later analysis, most CMV-associated TCR beta chains were found to appear HLA-restricted, with HLA associations seemingly driven largely by CMV exposure. Because HLA typing was unavailable for some donors at each locus, only the typed subset was used in association tests. The sequencing pipeline was judged likely to have produced a cluster of highly shared sequence variants as a technical artifact. In a later analysis, TCR association rates were found to vary across HLA loci, with the most associated TCRs seen for DRB1 alleles and the fewest for HLA-C alleles. It was suggested by the authors that the approach could potentially be generalized to other disease states and immunological phenotypes. Linkage disequilibrium might explain the correlated functional status among segregating V segments, but an unknown experimental factor could not be excluded. A further reported finding was that TCR beta sequences accurately predicted the HLA-A and HLA-B alleles for most subjects in the first cohort. In a later genetic analysis, a missense DCLRE1C variant was associated with V-gene and J-gene trimming of TCR beta chains, and the association was replicated in an independent cohort. A later genetic analysis reported fewer N-insertions in productive TCRs among donors in an Asian-associated ancestry cluster than the roughly 670-donor mean. A later analysis found that HLA-associated TCR beta chains were more clonally expanded and had lower generation probabilities than equally common non-associated chains. In vitro tests confirmed that three of the cytomegalovirus-associated TCR beta chains recognize cytomegalovirus antigens. A later analysis associated about 17,000 TCR beta sequences with specific HLA alleles at a false discovery rate of 0.05.

The method was the immunoSEQ multiplex PCR assay. A mixture of 60 forward primers for TCR Vbeta segments and 13 reverse primers for TCR Jbeta segments was used in the multiplex PCR. The CDR3 region of rearranged TCR beta genes was amplified from genomic DNA by a multiplex PCR assay. On the Illumina HiSeq System, the amplified TCR beta libraries were sequenced as 87-base-pair reads. The original methods were these. A later analysis tallied roughly 78 million unique TCR beta chains across the 666 repertoires, and about 10 million of those chains were shared by two or more donors. Raw reads were error-corrected and collapsed into unique sequences with a nearest-neighbor algorithm that merged closely related sequences to remove PCR and sequencing errors. Alignment of CDR3 sequences to IMGT reference sequences was used to assign V, D and J gene segments. For a sequence to be retained, a match of at least six nucleotides to both a V gene segment and a J gene segment was required. Rearrangements were called productive when the CDR3 lacked stop codons and stayed in frame with V and J; all others were non-productive. Following IMGT convention, CDR3 was defined as the stretch from the second conserved V-encoded cysteine up to the conserved J-encoded phenylalanine. The earlier analysis of fewer than 700 of the donors excluded sequences that lacked an unambiguous match to a single V gene segment. An earlier analysis of 587 of the donors called V segments functional above 56.7% productive rearrangements and segregating when the between-donor standard deviation exceeded 5%. To diagnose cytomegalovirus status from the catalog of TCR beta chain sequences, a statistical classification framework was built. A later analysis assigned V and J genes by comparing TCR nucleotide sequences with IMGT/GENE-DB human TR gene sequences. Using the TCRdist pipeline, a later analysis assigned CDR3 sequences along with most-parsimonious VDJ recombination scenarios. A later analysis defined each TCR beta chain by its CDR3 amino acid sequence plus V-gene family, and excluded reads lacking a unique V-gene family. A later analysis removed 592 highly shared, low-generation-probability nucleotide sequences to deal with suspected cross-contamination and a sequencing artifact. In a later analysis, a clonal expansion index was calculated for each public chain from normalized within-repertoire ranks of inferred template counts. A later analysis computed generation probabilities with a VDJ recombination model fitted to out-of-frame rearrangements, and checked the results against IGoR. A later analysis scored TCR-TCR, TCR-HLA and TCR-CMV co-occurrence with hypergeometric tests, applying a repertoire-size bias correction to TCR pairs. False discovery rates were estimated in a later analysis by permuting HLA or CMV assignments 20 times. In a later analysis, co-occurring TCRs were grouped using DBSCAN, and TCRdist sequence similarity was added for clustering within HLA-allele-positive subsets. For co-occurrence clustering, repertoires with fewer than 30,000 or more than 120,000 public chains were excluded, along with roughly 5 repertoires with anomalous nucleotide sharing. TCRdb carries this immuneACCESS record with in-frame sequences only. Its versions omit some clonotypes, under half of them owing to an unresolved V gene in the studies checked, with the rest unexplained. V and J calls and clone size follow that table, whereas D and trimming were derived from the DNA. Recorded for this sample are roughly 200,000 clones; over 65% of them occurred a single time. The leading ten clones occupy approximately 2.5% of the sample.

As to this clone: The antigen this receptor binds is unknown. Its ends do not fully match the called genes, so a read error is possible.

In total, 500 to 700 healthy bone marrow donors made up the cohort. At the time of sampling, all cohort members were nominally healthy, though unrecorded immune exposures were likely present. The donor tested CMV seronegative, placing the donor among the 350 to 400 seronegative members of the cohort. A peripheral blood sample was provided by each donor, and peripheral blood mononuclear cells were used for TCR beta sequencing. The Qiagen DNeasy Blood Extraction Kit was used to extract genomic DNA from the blood cell samples. Measured from the cysteine to the phenylalanine, the CDR3 is 18 residues long. The kept DNA is CDR3 alone, 54 bases in frame from the first base. CDR1 is given as SGHRS and CDR2 as YFSETQ, both from the germline V gene.

Sequencing was performed on PBMCs. This TCR was recovered from a man aged 60 to 75 in good health and CMV-seronegative. Recombination connected TRBV5-1 to TRBJ1-2; TRBD1 matches 9 bases in the middle. The nucleotide sequence is given as TGCGCCAGCAGCCCGACTGGGGACAGGGTATCGGCAAGCTATGGCTACCCCTTC. It encodes CASSPTGDRVSASYGYPF. With the rest looked up from the reference TRBV5-1 and TRBJ1-2 genes rather than sequenced, the full variable domain is KAGVTQTPRYLIKTRGQQVTLSCSPISGHRSVSWYQQTPGQGLQFLFEYFSETQRNKGNFPGRFSGRQFSNSRSEMNVSTLELGDSALYLCASSPTGDRVSASYGYPFGSGTRLTVV.